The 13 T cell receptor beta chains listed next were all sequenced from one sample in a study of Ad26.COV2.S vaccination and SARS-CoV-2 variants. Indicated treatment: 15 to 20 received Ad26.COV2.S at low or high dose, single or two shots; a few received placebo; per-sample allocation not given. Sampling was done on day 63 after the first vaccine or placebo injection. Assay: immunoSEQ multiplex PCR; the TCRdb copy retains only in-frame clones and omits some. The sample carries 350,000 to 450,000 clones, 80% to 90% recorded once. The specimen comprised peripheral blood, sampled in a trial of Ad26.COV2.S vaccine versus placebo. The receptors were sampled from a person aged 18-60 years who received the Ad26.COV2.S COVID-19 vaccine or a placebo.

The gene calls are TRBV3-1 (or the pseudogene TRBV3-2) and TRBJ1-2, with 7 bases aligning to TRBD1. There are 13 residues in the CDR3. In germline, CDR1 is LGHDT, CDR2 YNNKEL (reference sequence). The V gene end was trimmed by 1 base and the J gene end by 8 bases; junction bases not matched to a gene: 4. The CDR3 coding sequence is TGTGCCAGCAGCCAAGTAAACAGGGGCGGCTACACCTTC. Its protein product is CASSQVNRGGYTF.

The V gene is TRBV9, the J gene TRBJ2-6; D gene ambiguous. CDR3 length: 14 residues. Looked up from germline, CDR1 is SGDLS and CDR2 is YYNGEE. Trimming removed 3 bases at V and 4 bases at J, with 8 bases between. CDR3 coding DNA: TGTGCCAGCAGCGCCCGATACGGGGCCAACGTCCTGACTTTC. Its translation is CASSARYGANVLTF. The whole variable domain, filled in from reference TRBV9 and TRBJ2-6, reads DSGVTQTPKHLITATGQRVTLRCSPRSGDLSVYWYQQSLDQGLQFLIQYYNGEERAKGNILERFSAQQFPDLHSELNLSSLELGDSALYFCASSARYGANVLTFGAGSRLTVL.

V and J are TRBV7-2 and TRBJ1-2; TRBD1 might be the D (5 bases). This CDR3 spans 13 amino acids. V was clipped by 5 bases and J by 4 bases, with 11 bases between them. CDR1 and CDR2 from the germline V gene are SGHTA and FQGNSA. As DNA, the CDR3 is TGTGCCAGCAGCCCAAGGGGTGTCTATGGCTACACCTTC. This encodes CASSPRGVYGYTF.

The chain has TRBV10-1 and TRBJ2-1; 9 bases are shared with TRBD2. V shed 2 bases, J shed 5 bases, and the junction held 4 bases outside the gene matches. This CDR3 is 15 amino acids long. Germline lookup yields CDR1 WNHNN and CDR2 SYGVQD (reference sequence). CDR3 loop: CASSEGRGGDNEQFF. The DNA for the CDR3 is TGCGCCAGCAGTGAGGGGCGCGGGGGGGACAATGAGCAGTTCTTC.

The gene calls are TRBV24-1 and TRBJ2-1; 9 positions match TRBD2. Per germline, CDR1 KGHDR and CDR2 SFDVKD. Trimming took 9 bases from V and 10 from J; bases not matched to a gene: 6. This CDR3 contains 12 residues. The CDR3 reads CATRGLADEQFF. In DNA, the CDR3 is TGTGCCACCCGGGGACTAGCCGACGAGCAGTTCTTC.

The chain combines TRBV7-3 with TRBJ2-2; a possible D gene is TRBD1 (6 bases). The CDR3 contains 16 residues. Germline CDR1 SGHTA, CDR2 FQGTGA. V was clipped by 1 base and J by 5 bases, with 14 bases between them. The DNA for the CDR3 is TGTGCCAGCAGCTTAAATGCAGGGGCGGTTACCGGGGAGCTGTTTTTT. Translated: CASSLNAGAVTGELFF.

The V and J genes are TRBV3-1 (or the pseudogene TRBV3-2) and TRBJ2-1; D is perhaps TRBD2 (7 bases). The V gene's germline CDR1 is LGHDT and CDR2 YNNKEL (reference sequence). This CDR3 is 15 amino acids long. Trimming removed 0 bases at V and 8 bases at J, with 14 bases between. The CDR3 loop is CASSQEEGGPHEQFF. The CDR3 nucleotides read TGTGCCAGCAGCCAAGAGGAGGGGGGGCCTCATGAGCAGTTCTTC.

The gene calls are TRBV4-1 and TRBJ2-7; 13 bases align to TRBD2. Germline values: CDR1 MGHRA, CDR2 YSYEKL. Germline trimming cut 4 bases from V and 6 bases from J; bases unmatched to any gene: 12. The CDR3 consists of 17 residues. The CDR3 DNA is TGCGCCAGCAGCCCCCGCTCGGTGACTAGCGGGAGGTCCGAGCAGTACTTC. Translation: CASSPRSVTSGRSEQYF.

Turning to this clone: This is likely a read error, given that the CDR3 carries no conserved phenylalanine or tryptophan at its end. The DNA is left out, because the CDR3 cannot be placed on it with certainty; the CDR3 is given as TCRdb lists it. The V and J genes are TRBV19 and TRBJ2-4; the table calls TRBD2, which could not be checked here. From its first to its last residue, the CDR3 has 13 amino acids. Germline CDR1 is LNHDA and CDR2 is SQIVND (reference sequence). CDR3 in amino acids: CASSPGLTTLLSL.

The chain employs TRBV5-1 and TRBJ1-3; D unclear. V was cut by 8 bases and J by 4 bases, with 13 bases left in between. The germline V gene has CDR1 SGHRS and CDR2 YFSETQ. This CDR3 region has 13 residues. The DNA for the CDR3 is TGCGCCAGTAAAGATCTCTCGGGAAACACCATATATTTT. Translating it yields CASKDLSGNTIYF.

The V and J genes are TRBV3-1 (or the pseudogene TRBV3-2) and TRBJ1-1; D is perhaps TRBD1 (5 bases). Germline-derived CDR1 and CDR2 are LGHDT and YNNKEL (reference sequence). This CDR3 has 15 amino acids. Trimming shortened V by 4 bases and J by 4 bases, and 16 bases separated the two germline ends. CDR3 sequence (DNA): TGTGCCAGCAGCCCGGGGCACGGACGAGGCACTGAAGCTTTCTTT. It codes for CASSPGHGRGTEAFF.

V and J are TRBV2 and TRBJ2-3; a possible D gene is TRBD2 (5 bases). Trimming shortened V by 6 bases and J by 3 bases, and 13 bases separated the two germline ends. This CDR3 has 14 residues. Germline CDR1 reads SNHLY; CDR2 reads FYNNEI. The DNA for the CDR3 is TGTGCCAGCAGGCGGGCCGACCCAACAGATACGCAGTATTTT. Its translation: CASRRADPTDTQYF.

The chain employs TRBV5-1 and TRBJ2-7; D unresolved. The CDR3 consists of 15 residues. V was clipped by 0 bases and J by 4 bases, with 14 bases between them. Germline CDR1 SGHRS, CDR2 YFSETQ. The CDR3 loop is CASSLAPETLYEQYF. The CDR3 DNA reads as TGCGCCAGCAGCTTGGCCCCAGAGACATTATACGAGCAGTACTTC.